Shown below are 30 T cell receptor beta chains from a single sample sequenced in a study of shared clonotypes between healthy human individuals. Sequencing used immunoSEQ multiplex PCR; TCRdb keeps in-frame clones, though not all of them. The table lists about 2.2 million clones, just over 90% of them singletons, with around 1.7% in the top ten. CD45RO-negative, CCR7-positively selected cells formed the naive CD8 fraction, excluding terminally differentiated effector memory CD45RA+ cells. Sequencing used naive CD8+ T cells from PBMCs. Receptors originate from a man aged 18 to 30 in good health. Some clones in this sample may be carry-over from other donors' samples.

The gene calls are TRBV5-6 and TRBJ1-3, with TRBD1 identical over 7 bases. Germline values: CDR1 SGHDT, CDR2 YYEEEE. This CDR3 spans 19 amino acids. The ends lost 1 base at V and 2 bases at J; junction bases unmatched: 15. The CDR3 coding sequence is TGTGCCAGCAGCTTGTCTCCGTGGCAGGGGGGCACAGCTGGAAACACCATATATTTT. Protein: CASSLSPWQGGTAGNTIYF.

The V and J genes are TRBV6-1 and TRBJ2-3; TRBD2 might be the D (5 bases). The CDR3 runs to 17 residues. Trimming cost V 1 base and J 0 bases, with 14 bases left between them. CDR1 is MNHNS, CDR2 SASEGT, per germline. CDR3 amino acids: CASSEGVRPGSTDTQYF. The CDR3 nucleotides read TGTGCCAGCAGTGAAGGGGTTAGACCGGGGAGCACAGATACGCAGTATTTT.

The V and J genes are TRBV27 and TRBJ1-1, with D perhaps matching TRBD1 (6 bases). Per germline, CDR1 MNHEY and CDR2 SMNVEV (reference sequence). The CDR3 loop spans 13 amino acids. V was cut by 8 bases and J by 5 bases, with 15 bases left in between. DNA of the CDR3: TGTGCCAGCGGGGGGCAGTCGAGGACTGAAGCTTTCTTT. This codes for CASGGQSRTEAFF.

This rearrangement joins TRBV4-1 to TRBJ2-7; D is perhaps TRBD2 (5 bases). The CDR3 length is 13 residues. V lost 2 bases, J lost 3 bases, and 8 bases lay in between. From germline, CDR1 is MGHRA and CDR2 YSYEKL. CDR3 DNA sequence: TGCGCCAGCAGCCAAACTAGAGACTACGAGCAGTACTTC. Translation gives CASSQTRDYEQYF.

The chain employs TRBV27 and TRBJ2-3; 12 positions match TRBD2. Per germline, CDR1 MNHEY and CDR2 SMNVEV (reference sequence). The CDR3 length is 18 residues. With V trimmed by 5 bases and J by 4 bases, 13 bases remained unmatched. In DNA, the CDR3 is TGTGCCAGCAGTCTACCCCACCTAGCGGGAGGGCCATCAGATACGCAGTATTTT. As protein: CASSLPHLAGGPSDTQYF.

CDR3: CASSKDRERNTIYF. The CDR3 DNA reads as TGTGCCAGCAGTAAGGACAGGGAGAGAAACACCATATATTTT. This sequence joins TRBV28 and TRBJ1-3; 8 nucleotides match TRBD1. The V gene's germline CDR1 is MDHEN and CDR2 SYDVKM. V lost 5 bases and J lost 5; bases outside the gene matches: 5. The CDR3 consists of 14 residues.

This clone was observed a handful of times. V and J are TRBV29-1 and TRBJ1-1; D possibly corresponds to TRBD1 (5 bases). CDR3 size: 13 residues. CDR1 is SQVTM and CDR2 is ANQGSEA in the germline V gene. Trimming left V 1 base short and J 4 bases short, with 10 bases between. This CDR3 is CSVEARAGTEAFF. In nucleotides, the CDR3 is TGCAGCGTTGAAGCCAGGGCGGGCACTGAAGCTTTCTTT.

The V gene is TRBV11-3, the J gene TRBJ1-1, with 8 positions matching TRBD1. The ends lost 6 bases at V and 5 bases at J; junction bases unmatched: 5. Germline CDR1 reads SGHNT; CDR2 reads YENEEA. This CDR3 comprises 13 residues. CDR3 nucleotides: TGTGCCAGCAGGATGACAGGGGAAACTGAAGCTTTCTTT. This translates into CASRMTGETEAFF.

This clone was recorded once. The J gene is TRBJ2-7, the V gene TRBV6-5, with 7 bases fitting TRBD1. The CDR3 is 14 amino acids. J lost 4 bases, V lost 6 bases, and 9 bases had no gene match. The germline CDR1 and CDR2 sequences are MNHEY and SVGAGI. In DNA, the CDR3 is TGTGCCAGCAGGTTCACCAGGGGGAAGTACGAGCAGTACTTC. Translation: CASRFTRGKYEQYF.

The V call is TRBV4-1, the J call TRBJ1-2, with 8 bases matching TRBD1. Germline V gives CDR1 MGHRA, CDR2 YSYEKL. The J segment lost 6 bases and the V segment lost 1 base, leaving 13 bases of the junction unmatched. CDR3 length: 17 residues. As DNA, the CDR3 is TGCGCCAGCAGCCAAGCAAAGGGCAGGGGGCTTGATCATGGCTACACCTTC. Encoded protein: CASSQAKGRGLDHGYTF.

The chain joins TRBV5-1 to TRBJ2-5, with 8 positions matching TRBD1. The CDR3 is 16 residues long. CDR1 and CDR2 (germline): SGHRS, YFSETQ. The trim removed 5 bases at V and 4 bases at J, leaving 13 bases unmatched. The CDR3 region is CASRDAGDRSGETQYF. Written as DNA, the CDR3 is TGCGCCAGCAGGGACGCCGGGGACAGGTCGGGAGAGACCCAGTACTTC.

The chain is built from TRBV4-1 and TRBJ1-1; no clear D gene. CDR1 and CDR2 from the germline V gene are MGHRA and YSYEKL. The CDR3 spans 17 residues. V lost 3 bases to trimming and J lost 4 bases, with 21 bases between them. CDR3 DNA: TGCGCCAGCAGCCAGATCGGACCCGACCCGCGGGGCACTGAAGCTTTCTTT. This gives the protein CASSQIGPDPRGTEAFF.

Comment on this clone: Other DNA sequences of this sample code for an identical CDR3. The V gene is TRBV19, the J gene TRBJ1-2; D remains unclear. Per the germline V gene, CDR1 is LNHDA and CDR2 is SQIVND (reference sequence). CDR3 length: 13 residues. The V and J ends lost 1 base and 8 bases respectively, with 11 bases between them. CDR3 DNA: TGTGCCAGTAGTATAGGGGGTAGTGGCGGCTACACCTTC. Its protein product is CASSIGGSGGYTF.

Note on this clone: The same CDR3 also results from other DNA sequences found in this sample. This sequence joins TRBV7-3 and TRBJ1-1, with a possible D match to TRBD1 (5 bases). CDR1 and CDR2 from the germline V gene are SGHTA and FQGTGA. The length of the CDR3 is 13 residues. The ends were cut back, 1 base at V and 6 bases at J, with 9 bases in the middle. The CDR3 sequence is CASSLSGGAEAFF. DNA of the CDR3: TGTGCCAGCAGCTTAAGTGGGGGTGCTGAAGCTTTCTTT.

This rearrangement joins TRBV19 to TRBJ2-2; D is unresolved. Trimming took 6 bases from V and 0 from J, leaving 17 bases between them. Per the germline V gene, CDR1 is LNHDA and CDR2 is SQIVND (reference sequence). This CDR3 is 17 amino acids long. The CDR3 loop is CASSPIRAHTNTGELFF. CDR3 coding DNA: TGTGCCAGTAGCCCCATTAGGGCCCATACGAACACCGGGGAGCTGTTTTTT.

The genes are TRBV7-2 and TRBJ2-3; D is unresolved. CDR1 and CDR2 (germline): SGHTA, FQGNSA. CDR3 length equals 15 residues. Trimming removed 2 bases from V and 1 base from J, with 10 bases in between. CDR3 sequence reads: CASSLIGIGTDTQYF. In DNA, the CDR3 is TGTGCCAGCAGCTTAATAGGGATCGGCACAGATACGCAGTATTTT.

This chain links TRBV19 with TRBJ2-2, with 11 positions matching TRBD1. Germline V CDR1 and CDR2: LNHDA, SQIVND (reference sequence). This CDR3 comprises 16 residues. V gave up 6 bases and J gave up 5 bases; unmatched junction bases: 8. CDR3 bases: TGTGCCAGTAGATACGCCGGGACAGGGGGTACCGGGGAGCTGTTTTTT. It is translated as CASRYAGTGGTGELFF.

Worth noting for this clone: In the same sample, other DNA sequences code for this CDR3. V usage is TRBV20-1 and J usage is TRBJ2-7; D remains ambiguous. Per the germline V gene, CDR1 is DFQATT and CDR2 is SNEGSKA (reference sequence). The V gene lost 0 bases and the J gene lost 7 bases, with 7 bases spanning the gap. This CDR3 region has 11 residues. The CDR3 DNA is TGCAGTGCTAGAGAGTACGGAGAGCAGTACTTC. Translation: CSAREYGEQYF.

In this sample, this clone turned up once. The V call is TRBV29-1, the J call TRBJ2-3, with TRBD1 matching 10 bases. The CDR3 is 15 residues long. The V gene end was trimmed by 0 bases and the J gene end by 1 base; junction bases not matched to a gene: 1. Germline V gene data show CDR1 as SQVTM and CDR2 as ANQGSEA. This CDR3 is CSVEEGTGGTDTQYF. DNA of the CDR3: TGCAGCGTTGAAGAGGGGACAGGGGGCACAGATACGCAGTATTTT.

The chain uses TRBV28 and TRBJ2-7; D not certain. CDR3 size: 12 residues. The V gene's germline CDR1 is MDHEN and CDR2 SYDVKM. V was pared by 5 bases and J by 3 bases, with 8 bases between. CDR3 sequence reads: CASSDIGYEQYF. The CDR3 DNA reads TGTGCCAGCAGTGACATAGGCTACGAGCAGTACTTC. The full variable domain, completed using reference TRBV28 and TRBJ2-7, is DVKVTQSSRYLVKRTGEKVFLECVQDMDHENMFWYRQDPGLGLRLIYFSYDVKMKEKGDIPEGYSVSREKKERFSLILESASTNQTSMYLCASSDIGYEQYFGPGTRLTVT.

J is TRBJ2-1 and V is TRBV19; the D call may be TRBD1 or TRBD2 (6 bases each). CDR1 is LNHDA, CDR2 SQIVND, per germline (reference sequence). The length of the CDR3 is 14 residues. V was pared by 7 bases and J by 2 bases, with 12 bases between. The CDR3 reads CASMERGAYNEQFF. The CDR3 bases are TGTGCCAGTATGGAGAGGGGGGCCTACAATGAGCAGTTCTTC.

This chain's CDR3 is CASGLAGLKDEQFF. CDR3 sequence (DNA): TGTGCCAGTGGACTAGCGGGTCTTAAGGATGAGCAGTTCTTC. V usage is TRBV6-5 and J usage is TRBJ2-1; 11 bases align to TRBD2. Germline assignment: CDR1 MNHEY and CDR2 SVGAGI. Trimming removed 9 bases from V and 8 bases from J; junction bases left unmatched: 9. The CDR3 covers 14 residues.

The chain is built from TRBV6-1 and TRBJ2-2; D might be TRBD1 (6 bases). V gave up 8 bases and J gave up 3 bases, with 16 bases separating them. This CDR3 is 15 amino acids long. Germline assignment: CDR1 MNHNS and CDR2 SASEGT. CDR3 in amino acids: CASAPGHEYTGELFF. Written as DNA, the CDR3 is TGTGCCAGCGCTCCGGGACACGAATACACCGGGGAGCTGTTTTTT.

The genes are TRBV4-1 and TRBJ2-7; 7 nucleotides agree with TRBD1. This CDR3 is 16 amino acids long. The V and J ends lost 4 bases and 3 bases, in that order; junction bases with no gene match: 12. CDR1 is MGHRA and CDR2 is YSYEKL in the germline V gene. The CDR3 here is CASSPLRTGLVYEQYF. As DNA, the CDR3 is TGCGCCAGCAGCCCTCTCCGGACAGGCCTAGTCTACGAGCAGTACTTC.

J is TRBJ1-4 and V is TRBV18; D possibly corresponds to TRBD1 (5 bases). In germline, CDR1 is KGHSH, CDR2 LQKENI. The CDR3 spans 16 residues. V was cut by 2 bases and J by 5 bases, with 15 bases left in between. CDR3 in amino acids: CASSPVAGPANEKLFF. The CDR3 nucleotides read TGTGCCAGCTCACCAGTGGCAGGGCCGGCGAATGAAAAACTGTTTTTT.

The V gene is TRBV27, the J gene TRBJ2-1; D remains unclear. The CDR3 has 13 amino acids. Trimming shortened V by 3 bases and J by 6 bases, and 9 bases separated the two germline ends. Germline CDR1 reads MNHEY; CDR2 reads SMNVEV (reference sequence). DNA of the CDR3: TGTGCCAGCAGTTTTGTGGTTGGCAATGAGCAGTTCTTC. It encodes CASSFVVGNEQFF.

Here the CDR3 reads CASSYWGTSGANEQFF. CDR3 nucleotides: TGTGCCAGCAGTTACTGGGGGACTAGCGGAGCCAATGAGCAGTTCTTC. The chain links TRBV6-5 to TRBJ2-1, with TRBD2 identical over 11 bases. The CDR3 length is 16 residues. The trim removed 1 base at V and 6 bases at J, leaving 5 bases unmatched. From germline, CDR1 is MNHEY and CDR2 SVGAGI.

J is TRBJ2-1 and V is TRBV5-6; D assignment may be TRBD1 or TRBD2 (5 bases each). Germline values: CDR1 SGHDT, CDR2 YYEEEE. With 4 bases removed from V and 7 bases from J, the gap between germline ends came to 18 bases. The CDR3 spans 15 residues. The CDR3 DNA reads as TGTGCCAGCAGCCTCACCTCGACTTGGGGGAATGAGCAGTTCTTC. As protein: CASSLTSTWGNEQFF. The complete variable domain, with remaining parts taken from reference TRBV5-6 and TRBJ2-1, reads DAGVTQSPTHLIKTRGQQVTLRCSPKSGHDTVSWYQQALGQGPQFIFQYYEEEERQRGNFPDRFSGHQFPNYSSELNVNALLLGDSALYLCASSLTSTWGNEQFFGPGTRLTVL.

The V gene is TRBV5-6, the J gene TRBJ2-1; D ambiguous. Trimming cost V 4 bases and J 5 bases, with 10 bases left between them. Germline V gives CDR1 SGHDT, CDR2 YYEEEE. This CDR3 has 13 residues. The CDR3 region has the DNA TGTGCCAGCAGCACGACTGGAAACAATGAGCAGTTCTTC. It is translated as CASSTTGNNEQFF.

The rearrangement joins TRBV19 to TRBJ2-5; D unresolved. Germline loops: CDR1 LNHDA, CDR2 SQIVND (reference sequence). V lost 3 bases, J lost 4 bases, and 12 bases lay in between. CDR3 length equals 14 residues. CDR3 sequence reads: CASSIPSSGETQYF. The CDR3 bases are TGTGCCAGTAGTATTCCGTCGTCGGGAGAGACCCAGTACTTC.